This TCR beta chain appears in the sequencing data of a study of human T cells and chemical hapten exposure. Study at large: Across the whole study, which lasted roughly 24 weeks, patients were given diphenylcyclopropenone on the scalp once a week. Variation in per-sample TCR yields came mainly from small pooled library volume differences.

The time point is: pre-sensitization, week 0. The treatment here: therapeutic diphenylcyclopropenone sensitization with weekly scalp DPC. Investigators collected blood before applying each patch test. Germline CDR1 and CDR2: MNHNY and SVGAGI (reference sequence). The CDR3 is 14 residues long. V gave up 6 bases and J gave up 2 bases; unmatched junction bases: 2. The table lists this clonotype with a few counts. TCRdb analysed the RACE reads with MiXCR anew, one entry per CDR3 protein. The data contain more than 250,000 distinct CDR3 sequences, roughly 7.7% of them singletons. The specimen was whole blood, collected in connection with sensitization to the hapten diphenylcyclopropenone (DPC). The gene calls are TRBV6-6 and TRBJ2-3; the match to TRBD2 covers 10 bases. This receptor was obtained from a man in his late teens or twenties with alopecia areata. Some clones in this sample may be carry-over from other donors' samples. CDR3 region: CASRGLAATDTQYF. The CDR3 DNA is TGTGCCAGCAGAGGACTAGCGGCCACAGATACGCAGTATTTT.